This T cell receptor (beta chain) stems from a study of human T cells and chemical hapten exposure. Turning to the study itself: Recorded diagnoses among the mostly female patients were alopecia areata, totalis or universalis.

Per the original methods: Samples had a median of around 92,000 TCRs, ranging roughly 23,224 to 690,600. TCRdb itself ran the RACE reads through MiXCR, one entry per CDR3 protein. Clone size and V and J calls follow TCRdb, not the original study. This table has 150,000 to 200,000 distinct CDR3 sequences, around 22% appearing once. The time point is: patch test 1, 2 weeks after DPC sensitization. Treatment reported: therapeutic diphenylcyclopropenone sensitization with weekly scalp DPC. Notes on the study in general: Counts of TCRs above 1 in 1000 frequency stayed unchanged with DPC sensitization.

CDR3 length: 13 amino acids. Germline CDR1 SQVTM, CDR2 ANQGSEA. The J segment lost 5 bases and the V segment lost 4 bases, leaving 4 bases of the junction unmatched. This clonotype was found a few times. Its antigen remains unknown. This TCR derives from a woman aged 45-60 years with alopecia areata. Some clones in this sample may be carry-over from other donors' samples. The chain couples TRBV29-1 to TRBJ1-1, with TRBD1 matching over 10 bases. The specimen was whole blood, collected in connection with sensitization to the hapten diphenylcyclopropenone (DPC). CDR3 residues: CSVVGTGVTEAFF. As DNA, the CDR3 is TGCAGCGTTGTGGGGACAGGGGTGACTGAAGCTTTCTTT.